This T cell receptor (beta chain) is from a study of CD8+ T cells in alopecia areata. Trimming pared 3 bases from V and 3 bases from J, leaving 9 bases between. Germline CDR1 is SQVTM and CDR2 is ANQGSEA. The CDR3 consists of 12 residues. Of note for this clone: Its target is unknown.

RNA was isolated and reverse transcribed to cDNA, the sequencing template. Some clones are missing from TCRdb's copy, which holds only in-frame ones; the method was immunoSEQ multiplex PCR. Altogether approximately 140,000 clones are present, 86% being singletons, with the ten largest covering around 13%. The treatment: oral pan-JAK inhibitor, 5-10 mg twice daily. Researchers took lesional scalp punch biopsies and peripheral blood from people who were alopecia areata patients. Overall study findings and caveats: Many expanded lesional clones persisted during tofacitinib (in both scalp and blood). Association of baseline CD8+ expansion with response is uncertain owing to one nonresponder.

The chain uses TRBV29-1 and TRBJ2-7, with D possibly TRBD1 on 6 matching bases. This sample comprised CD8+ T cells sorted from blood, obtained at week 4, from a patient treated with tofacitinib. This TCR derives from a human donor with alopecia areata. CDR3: CSVEAGDYEQYF. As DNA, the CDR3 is TGCAGCGTTGAGGCAGGGGACTACGAGCAGTACTTC.